Presented here are 6 T cell receptor beta chains from one specimen sequenced in a study of T-cell reconstitution after alpha-beta-depleted transplantation in children. For TCRbeta, the library was prepared with unique molecular identifiers. MiXCR, applied by TCRdb to the PCR reads, yields one record per CDR3 protein. This table holds nearly 400,000 distinct CDR3 sequences, over 20% found once. Sequenced material: PBMCs from the stem cell graft donor, taken from the stem cell graft. The receptors here all came from a human donor who donated a stem cell graft to a child with acute myeloid leukemia.

The chain carries TRBV12-3 or TRBV12-4 and TRBJ1-3; D remains ambiguous. The CDR3 is 15 residues long. V was trimmed by 5 bases and J by 4 bases, leaving 15 bases between them. As DNA, the CDR3 is TGTGCCAGCAGTCCCTCGGGTCCCGACGGAAACACCATATATTTT. This encodes CASSPSGPDGNTIYF.

J is TRBJ2-7 and V is TRBV2, with 7 nucleotides matching TRBD2. The CDR3 extends over 14 amino acids. V lost 6 bases and J lost 6; bases outside the gene matches: 11. Germline values: CDR1 SNHLY, CDR2 FYNNEI. This chain's CDR3 is CASSPPGGWGEQYF. The CDR3 DNA is TGTGCCAGCAGCCCCCCGGGGGGATGGGGCGAGCAGTACTTC.

The rearrangement joins TRBV18 to TRBJ1-4; D is ambiguous. V was pared by 4 bases and J by 3 bases, with 9 bases between. Germline lookup yields CDR1 KGHSH and CDR2 LQKENI. The CDR3 consists of 14 residues. The DNA of the CDR3 is TGTGCCAGCTCACTATTGTCAGCTAATGAAAAACTGTTTTTT. Translated, it gives CASSLLSANEKLFF.

The table lists this clonotype with many counts. This sequence joins TRBV27 and TRBJ2-1, with D uncertain. The CDR3 runs 13 residues. Trimming removed 2 bases from V and 4 bases from J, with 6 bases in between. Germline V gives CDR1 MNHEY, CDR2 SMNVEV (reference sequence). The CDR3 reads CASSLIGYNEQFF. The CDR3 nucleotides are TGTGCCAGCAGTTTAATTGGGTACAATGAGCAGTTCTTC.

In DNA form, the CDR3 reads TGCGCCAGCGCGTTGTGGGGGGGCAACGATGAGCAGTTCTTC. Its protein is CASALWGGNDEQFF. V is TRBV5-1 and J is TRBJ2-1, with TRBD2 as a possible D gene (7 bases). Looked up from germline, CDR1 is SGHRS and CDR2 is YFSETQ. The CDR3 extends over 14 amino acids. The V end lost 7 bases, the J end lost 8 bases, and 19 bases lay between the germline ends.

This clonotype turned up a few times. This chain connects TRBV12-3 or TRBV12-4 to TRBJ2-5, with D possibly being TRBD1 (5 bases). This CDR3 comprises 12 residues. V was cut by 6 bases and J by 5 bases, with 10 bases left in between. The CDR3 sequence: CASRTPGETQYF. CDR3 DNA sequence: TGTGCCAGCAGAACCCCAGGGGAGACCCAGTACTTC.